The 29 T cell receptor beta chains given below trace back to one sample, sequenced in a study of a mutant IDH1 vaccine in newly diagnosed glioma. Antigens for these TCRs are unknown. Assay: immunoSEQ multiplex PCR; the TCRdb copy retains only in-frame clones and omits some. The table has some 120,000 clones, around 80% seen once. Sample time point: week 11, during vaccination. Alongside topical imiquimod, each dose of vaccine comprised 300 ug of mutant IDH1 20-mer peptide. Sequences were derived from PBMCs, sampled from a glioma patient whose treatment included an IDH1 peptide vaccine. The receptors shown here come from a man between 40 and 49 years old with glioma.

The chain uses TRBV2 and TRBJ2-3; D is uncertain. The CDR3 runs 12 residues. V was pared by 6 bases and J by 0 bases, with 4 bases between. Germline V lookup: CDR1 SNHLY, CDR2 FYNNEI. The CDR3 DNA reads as TGTGCCAGCAGCCCTAGCACAGATACGCAGTATTTT. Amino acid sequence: CASSPSTDTQYF.

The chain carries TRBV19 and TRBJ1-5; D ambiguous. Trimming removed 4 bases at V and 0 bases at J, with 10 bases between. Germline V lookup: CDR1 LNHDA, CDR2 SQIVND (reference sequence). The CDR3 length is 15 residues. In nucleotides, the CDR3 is TGTGCCAGTAGTAGTTTGCGTTTTAGCAATCAGCCCCAGCATTTT. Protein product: CASSSLRFSNQPQHF.

The chain's CDR3 is CASSSLTYEQYF. The CDR3 DNA sequence: TGTGCCAGCAGTTCCCTTACCTACGAGCAGTACTTC. The rearrangement links TRBV28 to TRBJ2-7; D is ambiguous. Germline V gene data show CDR1 as MDHEN and CDR2 as SYDVKM. The V gene lost 4 bases and the J gene lost 2 bases, with 6 bases spanning the gap. The CDR3 contains 12 residues.

The CDR3 protein is CSVENLGGDGAYEQYF. Here the CDR3 DNA reads TGCAGCGTTGAAAATCTTGGGGGCGACGGTGCCTACGAGCAGTACTTC. V and J are TRBV29-1 and TRBJ2-7, with D maybe TRBD1 (6 bases). The CDR3 totals 16 residues. Between the trimmed V and J ends, which lost 2 bases and 2 bases, there was a span of 19 bases. The germline V gene has CDR1 SQVTM and CDR2 ANQGSEA.

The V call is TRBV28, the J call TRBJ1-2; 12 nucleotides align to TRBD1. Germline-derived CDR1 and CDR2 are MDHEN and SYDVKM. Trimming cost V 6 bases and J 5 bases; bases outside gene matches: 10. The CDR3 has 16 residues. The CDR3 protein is CASRSGSGQGAYGYTF. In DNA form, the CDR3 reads TGTGCCAGCAGATCCGGGTCGGGACAGGGGGCGTATGGCTACACCTTC.

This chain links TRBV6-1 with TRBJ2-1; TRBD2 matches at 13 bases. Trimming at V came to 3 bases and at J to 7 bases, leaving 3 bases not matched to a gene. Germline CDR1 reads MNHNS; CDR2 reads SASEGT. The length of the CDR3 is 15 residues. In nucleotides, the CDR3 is TGTGCCAGCAGTGATGCGGGACTAGCGGGAAATGAGCAGTTCTTC. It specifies CASSDAGLAGNEQFF.

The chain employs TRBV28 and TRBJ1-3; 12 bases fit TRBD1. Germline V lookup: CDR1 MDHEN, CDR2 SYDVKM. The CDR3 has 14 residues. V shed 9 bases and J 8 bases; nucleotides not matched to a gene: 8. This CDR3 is CASMGQGAGHTIYF. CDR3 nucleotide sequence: TGTGCCAGTATGGGACAGGGGGCGGGTCACACCATATATTTT.

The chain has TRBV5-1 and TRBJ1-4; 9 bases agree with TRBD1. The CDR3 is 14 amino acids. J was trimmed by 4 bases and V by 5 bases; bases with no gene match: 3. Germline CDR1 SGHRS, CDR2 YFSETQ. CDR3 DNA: TGCGCCAGCAGGCGGACAGGGGATAATGAAAAACTGTTTTTT. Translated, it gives CASRRTGDNEKLFF.

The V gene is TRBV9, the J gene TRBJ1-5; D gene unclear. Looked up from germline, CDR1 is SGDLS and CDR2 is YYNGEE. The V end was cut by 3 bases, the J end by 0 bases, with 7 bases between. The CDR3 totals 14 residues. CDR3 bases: TGTGCCAGCAGCGCGACCATTAGCAATCAGCCCCAGCATTTT. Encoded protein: CASSATISNQPQHF.

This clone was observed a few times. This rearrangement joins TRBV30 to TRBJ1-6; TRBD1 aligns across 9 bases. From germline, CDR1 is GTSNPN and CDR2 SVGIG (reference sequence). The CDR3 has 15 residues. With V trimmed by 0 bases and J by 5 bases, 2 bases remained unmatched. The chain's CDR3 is CAWSVGDRDNSPLHF. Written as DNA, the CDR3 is TGTGCCTGGAGTGTTGGGGACAGGGATAATTCACCCCTCCACTTT.

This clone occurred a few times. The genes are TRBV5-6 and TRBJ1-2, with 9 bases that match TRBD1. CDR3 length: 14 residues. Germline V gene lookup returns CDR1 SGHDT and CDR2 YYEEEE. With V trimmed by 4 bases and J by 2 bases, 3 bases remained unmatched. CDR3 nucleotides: TGTGCCAGCAGCGAGGACAGGGGAAACTATGGCTACACCTTC. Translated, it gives CASSEDRGNYGYTF. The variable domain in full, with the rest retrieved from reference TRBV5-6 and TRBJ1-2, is DAGVTQSPTHLIKTRGQQVTLRCSPKSGHDTVSWYQQALGQGPQFIFQYYEEEERQRGNFPDRFSGHQFPNYSSELNVNALLLGDSALYLCASSEDRGNYGYTFGSGTRLTVV.

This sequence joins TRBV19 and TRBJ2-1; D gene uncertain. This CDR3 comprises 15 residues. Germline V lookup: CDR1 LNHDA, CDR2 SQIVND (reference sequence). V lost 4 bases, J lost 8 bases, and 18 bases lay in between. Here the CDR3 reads CASSSLNVETHEQFF. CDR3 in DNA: TGTGCCAGTAGTAGTCTTAATGTGGAGACCCATGAGCAGTTCTTC.

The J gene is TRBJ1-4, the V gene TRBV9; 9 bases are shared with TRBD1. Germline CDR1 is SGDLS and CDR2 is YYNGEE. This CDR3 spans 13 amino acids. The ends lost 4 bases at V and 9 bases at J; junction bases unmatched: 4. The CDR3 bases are TGTGCCAGCAGCATCGGACAGGGGAAAAAACTGTTTTTT. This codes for CASSIGQGKKLFF. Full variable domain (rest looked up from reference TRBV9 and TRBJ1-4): DSGVTQTPKHLITATGQRVTLRCSPRSGDLSVYWYQQSLDQGLQFLIQYYNGEERAKGNILERFSAQQFPDLHSELNLSSLELGDSALYFCASSIGQGKKLFFGSGTQLSVL.

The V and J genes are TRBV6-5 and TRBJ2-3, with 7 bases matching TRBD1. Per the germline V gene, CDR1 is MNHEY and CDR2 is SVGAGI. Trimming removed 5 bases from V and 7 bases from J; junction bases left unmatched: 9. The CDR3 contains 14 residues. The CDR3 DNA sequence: TGTGCCAGCAGTGCCCCGGGACAGAAGAATACGCAGTATTTT. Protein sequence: CASSAPGQKNTQYF.

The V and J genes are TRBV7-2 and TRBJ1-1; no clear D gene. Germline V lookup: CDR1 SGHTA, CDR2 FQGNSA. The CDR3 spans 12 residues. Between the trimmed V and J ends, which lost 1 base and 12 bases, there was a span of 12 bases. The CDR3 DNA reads TGTGCCAGCAGCTTAGATTCCCCCGACTCTTTCTTT. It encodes CASSLDSPDSFF.

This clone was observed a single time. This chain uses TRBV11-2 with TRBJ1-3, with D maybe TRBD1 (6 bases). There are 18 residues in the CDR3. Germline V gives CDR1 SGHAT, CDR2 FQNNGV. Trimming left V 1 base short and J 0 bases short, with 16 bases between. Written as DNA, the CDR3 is TGTGCCAGCAGCTTAGTTGGGTCAGGGGCGAGCTCTGGAAACACCATATATTTT. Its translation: CASSLVGSGASSGNTIYF. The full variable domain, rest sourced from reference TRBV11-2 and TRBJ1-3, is EAGVAQSPRYKIIEKRQSVAFWCNPISGHATLYWYQQILGQGPKLLIQFQNNGVVDDSQLPKDRFSAERLKGVDSTLKIQPAKLEDSAVYLCASSLVGSGASSGNTIYFGEGSWLTVV.

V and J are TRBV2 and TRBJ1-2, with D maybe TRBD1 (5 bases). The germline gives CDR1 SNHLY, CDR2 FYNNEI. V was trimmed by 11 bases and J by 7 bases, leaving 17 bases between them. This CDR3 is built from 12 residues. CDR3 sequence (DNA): TGTGCCGGCCGGCGGGGGGTGGGTGGCTACACCTTC. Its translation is CAGRRGVGGYTF.

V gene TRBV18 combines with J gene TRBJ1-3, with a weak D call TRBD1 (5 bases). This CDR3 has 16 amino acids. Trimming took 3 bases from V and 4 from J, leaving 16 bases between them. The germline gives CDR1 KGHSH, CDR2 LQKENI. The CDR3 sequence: CASSPQGGPFGNTIYF. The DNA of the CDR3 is TGTGCCAGCTCACCCCAGGGAGGGCCTTTCGGAAACACCATATATTTT.

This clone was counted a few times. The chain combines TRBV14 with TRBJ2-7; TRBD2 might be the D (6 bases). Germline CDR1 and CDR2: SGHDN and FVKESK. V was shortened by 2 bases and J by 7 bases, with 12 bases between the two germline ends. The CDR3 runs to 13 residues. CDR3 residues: CASSQRVRGEQYF. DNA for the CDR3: TGTGCCAGCAGCCAAAGAGTCCGGGGGGAGCAGTACTTC.

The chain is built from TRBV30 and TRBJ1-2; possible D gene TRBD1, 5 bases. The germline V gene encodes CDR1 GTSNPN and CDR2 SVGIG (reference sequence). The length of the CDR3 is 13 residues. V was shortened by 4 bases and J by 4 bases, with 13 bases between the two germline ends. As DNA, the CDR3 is TGTGCCTGGAATGCGGGGGAGAGCTATGGCTACACCTTC. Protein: CAWNAGESYGYTF.

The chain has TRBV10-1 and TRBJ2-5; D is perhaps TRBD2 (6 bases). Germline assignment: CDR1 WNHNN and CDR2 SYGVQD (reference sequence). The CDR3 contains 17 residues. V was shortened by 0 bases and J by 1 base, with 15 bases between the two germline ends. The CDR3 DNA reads TGCGCCAGCAGTGAGTCGGCAGGGAGGTGGGTCCAAGAGACCCAGTACTTC. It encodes CASSESAGRWVQETQYF.

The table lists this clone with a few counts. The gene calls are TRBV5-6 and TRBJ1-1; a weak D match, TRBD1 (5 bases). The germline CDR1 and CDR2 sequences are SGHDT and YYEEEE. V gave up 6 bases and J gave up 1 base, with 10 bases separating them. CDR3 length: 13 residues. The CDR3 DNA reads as TGTGCCAGCATGTCGGGGGGGAACACTGAAGCTTTCTTT. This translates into CASMSGGNTEAFF.

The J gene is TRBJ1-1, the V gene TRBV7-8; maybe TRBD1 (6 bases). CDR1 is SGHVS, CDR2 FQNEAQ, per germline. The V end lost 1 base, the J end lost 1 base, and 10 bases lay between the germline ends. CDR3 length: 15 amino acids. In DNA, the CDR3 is TGTGCCAGCAGCTTAGTTGGGGGACAGAACACTGAAGCTTTCTTT. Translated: CASSLVGGQNTEAFF. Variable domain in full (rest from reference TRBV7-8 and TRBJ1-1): GAGVSQSPRYKVAKRGQDVALRCDPISGHVSLFWYQQALGQGPEFLTYFQNEAQLDKSGLPSDRFFAERPEGSVSTLKIQRTQQEDSAVYLCASSLVGGQNTEAFFGQGTRLTVV.

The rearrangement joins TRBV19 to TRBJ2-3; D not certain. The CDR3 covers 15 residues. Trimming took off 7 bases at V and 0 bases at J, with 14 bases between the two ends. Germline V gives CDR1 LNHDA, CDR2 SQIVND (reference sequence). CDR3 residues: CASTPTDVSTDTQYF. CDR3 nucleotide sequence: TGTGCCAGTACCCCCACGGATGTTAGCACAGATACGCAGTATTTT.

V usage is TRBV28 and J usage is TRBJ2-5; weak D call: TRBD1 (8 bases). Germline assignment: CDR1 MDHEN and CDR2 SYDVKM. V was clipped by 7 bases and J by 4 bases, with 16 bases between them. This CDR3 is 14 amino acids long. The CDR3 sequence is CASTLQGGGETQYF. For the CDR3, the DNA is TGTGCCAGCACCCTACAGGGGGGGGGAGAGACCCAGTACTTC.

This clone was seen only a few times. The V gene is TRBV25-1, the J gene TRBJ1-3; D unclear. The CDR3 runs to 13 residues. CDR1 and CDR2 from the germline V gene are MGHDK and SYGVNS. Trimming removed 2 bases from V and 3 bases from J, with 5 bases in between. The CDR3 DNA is TGTGCCAGCAGTGAAGCCGGTGGAAACACCATATATTTT. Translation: CASSEAGGNTIYF. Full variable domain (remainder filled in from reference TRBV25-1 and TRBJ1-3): EADIYQTPRYLVIGTGKKITLECSQTMGHDKMYWYQQDPGMELHLIHYSYGVNSTEKGDLSSESTVSRIRTEHFPLTLESARPSHTSQYLCASSEAGGNTIYFGEGSWLTVV.

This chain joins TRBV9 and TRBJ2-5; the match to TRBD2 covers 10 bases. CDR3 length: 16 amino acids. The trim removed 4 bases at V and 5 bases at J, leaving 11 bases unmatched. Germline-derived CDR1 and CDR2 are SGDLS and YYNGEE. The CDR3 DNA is TGTGCCAGCAGCCGGACTAGCGGCACCCCCGGGGAGACCCAGTACTTC. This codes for CASSRTSGTPGETQYF.

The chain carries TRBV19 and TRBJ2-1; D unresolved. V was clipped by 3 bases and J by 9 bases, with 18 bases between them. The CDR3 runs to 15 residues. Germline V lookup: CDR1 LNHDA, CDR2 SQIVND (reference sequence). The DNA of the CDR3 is TGTGCCAGTAGTATTTCAGGAGACGGGTTTAGTGAGCAGTTCTTC. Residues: CASSISGDGFSEQFF.

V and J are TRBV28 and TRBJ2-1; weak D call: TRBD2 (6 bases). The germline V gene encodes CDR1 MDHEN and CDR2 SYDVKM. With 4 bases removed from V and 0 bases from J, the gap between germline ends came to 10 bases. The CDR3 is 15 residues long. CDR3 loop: CASSSGGSSYNEQFF. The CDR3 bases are TGTGCCAGCAGTTCTGGGGGGAGCTCCTACAATGAGCAGTTCTTC.